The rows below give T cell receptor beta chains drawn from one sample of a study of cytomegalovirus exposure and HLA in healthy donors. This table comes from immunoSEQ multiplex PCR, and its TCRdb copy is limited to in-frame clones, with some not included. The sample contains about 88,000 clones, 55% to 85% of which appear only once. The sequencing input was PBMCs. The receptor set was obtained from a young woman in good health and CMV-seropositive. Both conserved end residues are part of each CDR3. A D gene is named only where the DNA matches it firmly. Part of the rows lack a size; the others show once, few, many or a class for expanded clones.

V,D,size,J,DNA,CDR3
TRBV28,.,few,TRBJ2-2,TGTGCCAGCAGGGCTATCCAGGAGGAGCTGTTTTTT,CASRAIQEELFF
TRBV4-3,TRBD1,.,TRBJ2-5,TGCGCCAGCAGCCGGTCACGGGGACAGGCTGAGACCCAGTACTTC,CASSRSRGQAETQYF
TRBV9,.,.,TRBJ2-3,TGTGCCAGCAGCGTCGTTACTACAGATACGCAGTATTTT,CASSVVTTDTQYF
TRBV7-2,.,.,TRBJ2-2,TGTGCCAGCAGGCAAGATAAGCTGTCCGGGGAGCTGTTTTTT,CASRQDKLSGELFF
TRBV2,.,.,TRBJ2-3,TGTGCCAGCAGCGGGACTCGCACAGATACGCAGTATTTT,CASSGTRTDTQYF
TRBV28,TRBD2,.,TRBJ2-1,TGTGCCAGTAGTAGACTAGCGGGGGGAGTAAATGAGCAGTTCTTC,CASSRLAGGVNEQFF
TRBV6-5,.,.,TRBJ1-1,TGTGCCAGCAGCAACGAGGTGAACACTGAAGCTTTCTTT,CASSNEVNTEAFF
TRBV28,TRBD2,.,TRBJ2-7,TGTGCCAGCAGGCAGGGAGGGGCTAGCGGGAAATCGTACGAGCAGTACTTC,CASRQGGASGKSYEQYF
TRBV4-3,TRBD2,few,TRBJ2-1,TGCGCCAGCAGCCGAGTCGCTAGCGGGGTAAGCTCCTACAATGAGCAGTTCTTC,CASSRVASGVSSYNEQFF
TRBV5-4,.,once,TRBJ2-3,TGTGCCAGCAGCTTGCTTAAGAGGAGATCAGAGGATACGCAGTATTTT,CASSLLKRRSEDTQYF
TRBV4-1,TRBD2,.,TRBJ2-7,TGCGCCAGCAGCCATGGGGGGGTCGAGCAGTACTTC,CASSHGGVEQYF
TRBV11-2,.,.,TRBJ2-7,TGTGCCAGCAGAGCGTCTTACTACGAGCAGTACTTC,CASRASYYEQYF